This TCR beta chain was identified during a study of regulatory T cells in long-lasting Graves disease (dated by TCRdb to about 2021). Describing the broader study: Patients with newly diagnosed Graves' disease had been on antithyroid drugs for under 3 months. TCR sequencing covered some 13 persistent and 20 or so newly diagnosed Graves' disease patients, about 35 samples in total. The study was conducted in China and was registered as a clinical trial. This study used TCR sequencing and RNA sequencing of peripheral blood to compare persistent Graves' disease patients against newly diagnosed Graves' disease patients.

The time point label on this specimen signifies: newly diagnosed GD, antithyroid drugs for less than 3 months. For both TCR sequencing and RNA sequencing, RNA was extracted from PBMCs in TRIzol. Graves' disease was diagnosed according to American Thyroid Association guidelines. Patients were recruited from an endocrinology department in Xi'an, China. Each patient gave about 9.1 milliliters of peripheral blood, collected in an EDTA anticoagulant tube. Ficoll Paque Plus density gradient separation was used to isolate PBMCs, and no additional T cell sorting was done. An Agilent 2100 Bioanalyzer and agarose gel were used to check RNA quality, while a NanoDrop 2000 measured RNA concentration. The CDR3 covers 19 residues, taking in both the cysteine and the phenylalanine. Left in the record is the CDR3 DNA by itself, 57 bases read in frame from the first base. The germline V gene (reference sequence) sets CDR1 to SEHNR and CDR2 to FQNEAQ. After removal of 5 bases from V and 0 bases from J, the junction retains 13 bases not matched to a gene.

Findings and caveats that apply to the study as a whole: Lower TCR Shannon entropy and fewer highly expanded clones were observed in persistent Graves' disease patients than in newly diagnosed patients, which suggested clonal expansion. The authors acknowledged the small sample size as a limitation that may reduce accuracy. Patients with persistent disease shared more public clonotypes (around 2,500) than newly diagnosed patients did (around 930). Because the primary lesion, thyroid tissue, could not be accessed, the study looked at peripheral blood alone. Sequencing and analysis were limited to the TCR beta chain. Preferential use of TRBV28, TRBJ1-2 and TRBJ2-5 was observed in persistent disease, whereas TRBV20-1 and TRBJ2-1 were favored in newly diagnosed disease.

The method was multiplex PCR. The instrument was an Illumina HiSeq 4000. TCR beta libraries were built with iRepertoire HTBI primers and Arm-PCR amplification of CDR3 regions. Before sequencing, the PCR products underwent gel purification. As for the original processing: Gene usage analysis of CDR3 amino acid clonotypes relied on the 60 to 65 TRBV and 12 to 15 TRBJ segments identified across samples. Filtered high-quality paired reads were merged into contigs using COPE and FqMerger. BLAST was used to align contigs to IMGT TRBV, TRBD and TRBJ reference genes, with CDR3 defined following IMGT. Clonotypes above 0.1% frequency were classified as highly expanded clones. Repertoire diversity was measured by Shannon entropy, and V-J evenness by the Gini coefficient. Public clonotypes were defined as clonotypes shared by more than one individual. The raw public reads went through TCRdb reprocessing: fastp at Q25, MiXCR clone calling, in-frame beta chains kept. Rows are combined by CDR3 protein, so each entry shows the most common genes and DNA. TCRdb, not the authors, supplied the V and J calls. Recorded for this sample are just over 600,000 distinct CDR3 sequences; approximately 15% of them occurred a single time. The top ten hold about 18% of the sample.

About this clonotype: No antigen is known for it. No base quality information exists; no much larger clone differs at one position.

This sample was also put to use in a study of T cells in Graves' hyperthyroidism and ophthalmopathy. Reported in the second study: A patient counted as having stable Graves' hyperthyroidism if no progression to ophthalmopathy occurred over 18 months of follow-up. The hyperthyroidism patients were between 18 and 65 years old and newly diagnosed, with a disease duration of less than 2 months. Exclusion was applied to patients with uncontrolled infections, other autoimmune diseases, pregnancy or lactation. Diagnoses were established on the basis of clinical symptoms, serum thyroxine and TRAb, thyroid ultrasound, and orbital computed tomography. A first-round RT-PCR of the TCR CDR3 used the HTBI primer set with the Qiagen OneStep RT-PCR kit. Most expanded thyroid clonotypes (frequency above 0.001) were also found in blood, which suggests that blood repertoires may mirror thyroid immune responses. In cross-validation, a model built on a 13 V-J signature told ophthalmopathy apart from stable hyperthyroidism with 87.88% sensitivity and about 81% specificity, and in testing the same model reached 80%/75%. In validation, the model predicted progression to ophthalmopathy with approximately 70% sensitivity and roughly 75% specificity, a median of 6.5 months before onset. To identify TCR V-J signatures that set the groups apart, the researchers used a discovery cohort of 100 patients, made up of around 42 with Graves' ophthalmopathy and about 59 with stable Graves' hyperthyroidism. An independent validation cohort of around 19 hyperthyroidism patients and over 15 patients who later progressed to ophthalmopathy tested prospective prediction of ophthalmopathy. For training and testing, the 100 or so patients in the discovery cohort were randomly divided in a 7:3 ratio. In several Graves' hyperthyroidism patients, the study also compared T-cell repertoires from thyroid tissue with T-cell repertoires from blood. After sampling, hyperthyroidism patients received methimazole starting at 30 mg daily, and ophthalmopathy patients received high-dose intravenous methylprednisolone. Libraries were constructed in a second round of multiplex PCR, after which size selection and purification were performed. Paired-end sequencing of the libraries was performed with 100 bp reads on an Illumina HiSeq2000. SOAPnuke was used to process the raw data, removing reads that contained adapters or uncalled bases, had a mean Phred below 15, or lacked an exact match to the constant primer or identifier. COPE v1.2.5 was used to merge high-quality paired reads, and clonotypes were defined as unique nucleotide sequences. MiTCR v1.1 was used to align the clonotypes against IMGT TRBV, TRBD and TRBJ reference segments. Only V-J combinations with frequency above 0.0001, covering 99% to 99.2% of repertoires, were analysed. The TCS score was defined as the ratio of F50 (clonal expansion) to E x V (chaos), calculated using BLOSUM62-based TCRdist between CDR3 peptides within each V-J. Welch's t-statistics and random forest reduced 450 to 600 V-J features to around 14, which were used in a naive Bayes classifier (R e1071). No statistical method was used to set the sample size in advance, and investigators knew the group allocation. TCR Vbeta CDR3 sequencing of 140 or so peripheral blood samples (43 ophthalmopathy, over 70 hyperthyroidism and roughly 17 progressor patients) is reported in the paper.

Material: peripheral blood mononuclear cells (PBMCs), obtained at new diagnosis, from a patient treated with antithyroid drugs. The sequence came from a young woman with Graves disease. Donor details come from another sample of the same person, matched by shared clones. This sequence uses TRBV7-9 and TRBJ2-1; the junction holds 10 bases that match TRBD2. CDR3 reads: CASSPHPASGSPSYNEQFF. Read as DNA, the sequence is TGTGCCAGCAGCCCCCACCCGGCTAGCGGGAGTCCCTCCTACAATGAGCAGTTCTTC.